The T cell receptor beta chain under discussion was sequenced for a study of cytomegalovirus exposure and HLA in healthy donors. This CDR3 contains 12 residues. Germline CDR1 is MNHNS and CDR2 is SASEGT. V dropped 2 bases and J dropped 5 bases, with 6 bases sitting between them. Study-wide points: 164 TCR beta chains were listed as cytomegalovirus-associated.

Note on this clone: Its antigen is still unknown.

Primers included in the PCR were 60 Vbeta and 13 Jbeta primers. Clones were sequenced by immunoSEQ multiplex PCR, and TCRdb holds only the in-frame ones, with some missing. Here the sample spans 90,000 to 150,000 clones, 60% to 85% being singletons. Sequenced input: PBMCs. V is TRBV6-1 and J is TRBJ2-5; D is possibly TRBD1 (6 bases). This clonotype originated in a woman younger than 45 in good health and CMV-seropositive. In DNA form, the CDR3 reads TGTGCCAGCAGTGAACAGGGGGAGACCCAGTACTTC. This sequence encodes CASSEQGETQYF.